Detailed here is one T cell receptor (beta chain). This specimen comes from a study of neoadjuvant anti-PD-1 for oral cavity cancer. The length of the CDR3 is 17 residues. Trimming pared 1 base from V and 6 bases from J, leaving 20 bases between. Germline-derived CDR1 and CDR2 are LGHNA and YNFKEQ. PBMCs were not maintained or expanded in culture before analysis. Blood libraries mostly used about 0.5 ug genomic DNA, six replicates each. The repertoire was sequenced with immunoSEQ multiplex PCR; TCRdb's copy has only in-frame clones and lacks some. The data hold about 61,000 clones, with around four fifths observed a single time.

This chain connects TRBV4-2 to TRBJ2-3, with D tentatively TRBD2 (7 bases). This clonotype was obtained from a person between 40 and 85 years old with oral cavity squamous cell carcinoma. The sequencing here drew on PBMCs, taken before nivolumab (anti-PD-1) treatment. In DNA, the CDR3 is TGTGCCAGCAGCCAAGGGGGGGGCGGGACCCTTGGGGATACGCAGTATTTT. Its protein is CASSQGGGGTLGDTQYF.